The 9 T cell receptor beta chains below were found in one sample sequenced in a study of human T cells and chemical hapten exposure. TCRdb recomputed calls from the RACE reads with MiXCR, one row per CDR3 protein. In the table there are around 110,000 distinct CDR3 sequences, roughly 10% of which are singletons. As to time point: patch test 3, about 24 weeks after DPC sensitization. Described treatment: therapeutic diphenylcyclopropenone sensitization with weekly scalp DPC. This specimen was whole blood, taken in connection with sensitization to the hapten diphenylcyclopropenone (DPC). These receptors were taken from a woman aged 50 to 65 with alopecia areata. Some clones in this sample may be carry-over from other donors' samples.

This clonotype was counted ten times or more. Here the CDR3 reads CASSLGGGSGDTQYF. The CDR3 DNA reads TGTGCCAGCAGTTTGGGCGGGGGGTCCGGAGATACGCAGTATTTT. The chain uses TRBV12-3 or TRBV12-4 and TRBJ2-3, with 8 bases identical to TRBD2. The CDR3 runs to 15 residues. V was clipped by 3 bases and J by 5 bases; unmatched bases: 7.

The rearrangement uses TRBV4-1 and TRBJ1-2, with a weak D call TRBD1 (5 bases). The V gene's germline CDR1 is MGHRA and CDR2 YSYEKL. The CDR3 runs 16 residues. The V end was cut by 1 base, the J end by 8 bases, with 20 bases between. The CDR3 DNA reads as TGCGCCAGCAGCCAAGCCGCCGGGACGGACGCCGGGGGCTACACCTTC. Its translation is CASSQAAGTDAGGYTF.

This sequence joins TRBV12-3 or TRBV12-4 and TRBJ2-2; D might be TRBD2 (5 bases). This CDR3 has 14 amino acids. Between the trimmed V and J ends, which lost 3 bases and 3 bases, there was a span of 8 bases. CDR3 coding DNA: TGTGCCAGCAGTTTCTCCGGGGACACCGGGGAGCTGTTTTTT. Its protein product is CASSFSGDTGELFF.

This clonotype occurred many times. The CDR3 loop reads CASKPSVDTQYF. CDR3 coding DNA: TGTGCCAGCAAGCCTTCAGTGGATACGCAGTATTTT. The chain has TRBV2 and TRBJ2-3; D remains unclear. Trimming took 7 bases from V and 6 from J, leaving 11 bases between them. The CDR3 runs to 12 residues. Germline V gives CDR1 SNHLY, CDR2 FYNNEI.

This clonotype was counted a few times. The chain joins TRBV9 to TRBJ2-3; TRBD1 is a possible D gene (6 bases). Germline V CDR1 and CDR2: SGDLS, YYNGEE. V was cut by 0 bases and J by 0 bases, with 17 bases left in between. This CDR3 is 18 amino acids long. The CDR3 reads CASSVAQGRVASTDTQYF. DNA of the CDR3: TGTGCCAGCAGCGTAGCCCAGGGGCGGGTCGCTAGCACAGATACGCAGTATTTT.

This chain joins TRBV5-5 and TRBJ2-5; 13 nucleotides agree with TRBD2. The CDR3 spans 14 residues. J gave up 4 bases and V 4 bases, and 1 base lay outside the gene matches. Germline lookup yields CDR1 SGHKS and CDR2 YYEKEE (reference sequence). The CDR3 is CASSRTSGRETQYF. In DNA, the CDR3 is TGTGCCAGCAGCCGGACTAGCGGGAGAGAGACCCAGTACTTC. The full variable domain, rest sourced from reference TRBV5-5 and TRBJ2-5, is DAGVTQSPTHLIKTRGQQVTLRCSPISGHKSVSWYQQVLGQGPQFIFQYYEKEERGRGNFPDRFSARQFPNYSSELNVNALLLGDSALYLCASSRTSGRETQYFGPGTRLLVL.

The chain employs TRBV27 and TRBJ1-4; no clear D gene. In germline, CDR1 is MNHEY, CDR2 SMNVEV (reference sequence). The CDR3 has 13 amino acids. V dropped 8 bases and J dropped 9 bases, with 16 bases sitting between them. CDR3 sequence: CASSAGSGKKLFF. The DNA of the CDR3 is TGTGCCAGCTCCGCTGGTTCTGGGAAAAAACTGTTTTTT.

This clonotype was detected only a few times. The rearrangement uses TRBV12-3 or TRBV12-4 and TRBJ2-4; no clear D. The V and J ends lost 3 bases and 9 bases respectively, with 6 bases between them. This CDR3 is built from 11 residues. The CDR3 nucleotides read TGTGCCAGCAGTTTTTTGGGCATTCAGTACTTC. It encodes CASSFLGIQYF.

The genes are TRBV6-2 or TRBV6-3 and TRBJ2-7, with D unclear. The germline V gene has CDR1 MNHEY and CDR2 SVGEGT. This CDR3 has 13 amino acids. With 7 bases removed from V and 6 bases from J, the gap between germline ends came to 16 bases. CDR3 residues: CASTLGGRTEQYF. Here the CDR3 DNA reads TGTGCCAGCACCCTCGGCGGTCGGACCGAGCAGTACTTC.